This TCR beta chain was found in a study of T cell changes during pregnancy in multiple sclerosis. The protocol was immunoSEQ multiplex PCR, while the TCRdb copy is restricted to in-frame clones and leaves out a portion. The sample contains tens of thousands of clones, 80% to 95% of which appear only once. This CDR3 contains 15 residues. Germline V CDR1 and CDR2: MNHNS, SASEGT. The junction had 7 bases not matched to a gene; V was cut back by 3 bases and J by 3 bases. The sample here was peripheral blood, taken after pregnancy. The receptor was derived from a female donor in good health, enrolled as a control in a pregnancy study. The J gene is TRBJ1-1, the V gene TRBV6-1; TRBD1 matches at 7 bases. The DNA for the CDR3 is TGTGCCAGCAGTGACCTAGGGGGCGCTTACACTGAAGCTTTCTTT. Its protein is CASSDLGGAYTEAFF.